Each of the 20 T cell receptor beta chains below was sequenced from the same sample in a study of T cell clones after liver transplantation. Clones were sequenced by immunoSEQ multiplex PCR, and TCRdb holds only the in-frame ones, with some missing. Found here are about 70,000 clones, over 70% of them singletons; the top ten hold 0.65% to 0.85%. The input for sequencing was CD4+ T cells from blood, taken 12 months after liver transplant. These TCRs come from a human patient who received a liver transplant. Some T cells here may be from the graft donor.

The V and J genes are TRBV28 and TRBJ2-5; 9 bases map to TRBD2. Per germline, CDR1 MDHEN and CDR2 SYDVKM. After removal of 10 bases from V and 1 base from J, the junction contained 7 bases not matched to a gene. This CDR3 has 14 amino acids. The CDR3 loop reads CATNLAGAQETQYF. CDR3 DNA: TGTGCCACTAACTTAGCGGGAGCCCAAGAGACCCAGTACTTC. The full variable domain, its missing parts supplied by reference TRBV28 and TRBJ2-5, is DVKVTQSSRYLVKRTGEKVFLECVQDMDHENMFWYRQDPGLGLRLIYFSYDVKMKEKGDIPEGYSVSREKKERFSLILESASTNQTSMYLCATNLAGAQETQYFGPGTRLLVL.

This rearrangement joins TRBV4-1 to TRBJ1-2; perhaps TRBD1 as D (6 bases). Germline V gene lookup returns CDR1 MGHRA and CDR2 YSYEKL. Trimming cost V 0 bases and J 4 bases, with 9 bases left between them. The CDR3 loop spans 14 amino acids. CDR3 protein: CASSQDRGFYGYTF. DNA for the CDR3: TGCGCCAGCAGCCAAGATAGGGGGTTCTATGGCTACACCTTC.

The rearrangement links TRBV15 to TRBJ1-5, with TRBD1 as a possible D gene (5 bases). Per germline, CDR1 LNHNV and CDR2 YYDKDF (reference sequence). This CDR3 is 15 amino acids long. V lost 3 bases and J 4 bases, leaving 13 bases between the germline ends. The CDR3 here is CATSRGEPGNQPQHF. For the CDR3, the DNA is TGTGCCACCAGCAGGGGGGAACCTGGAAATCAGCCCCAGCATTTT.

This sequence joins TRBV27 and TRBJ1-1; a possible D gene is TRBD1 (5 bases). From germline, CDR1 is MNHEY and CDR2 SMNVEV (reference sequence). The CDR3 contains 15 residues. The germline V and J ends were trimmed by 5 bases and 1 base, with 14 bases remaining between them. For the CDR3, the DNA is TGTGCCAGCAGTAATAAGGGACCCAAGAACACTGAAGCTTTCTTT. Amino acid sequence: CASSNKGPKNTEAFF.

The chain is built from TRBV4-3 and TRBJ2-1, with 7 bases aligning to TRBD2. Germline lookup yields CDR1 LGHNA and CDR2 YSLEER. V dropped 0 bases and J dropped 13; count of bases not matched to a gene: 9. The CDR3 extends over 14 amino acids. The DNA for the CDR3 is TGCGCCAGCAGCCAAGATCCGAGGGAGGGCCCCCAGTTCTTC. Translated, it gives CASSQDPREGPQFF.

CDR3 sequence reads: CASSSRSGSSYNEQFF. DNA for the CDR3: TGTGCCAGCAGCTCCCGTAGCGGCAGCTCCTACAATGAGCAGTTCTTC. This chain connects TRBV11-2 to TRBJ2-1, with D possibly matching TRBD2 (6 bases). Trimming took 4 bases from V and 0 from J, leaving 13 bases between them. CDR3 length equals 16 residues. CDR1 is SGHAT, CDR2 FQNNGV, per germline.

This chain connects TRBV15 to TRBJ1-1, with a weak D call TRBD1 (5 bases). Germline CDR1 is LNHNV and CDR2 is YYDKDF (reference sequence). The ends were cut back, 7 bases at V and 2 bases at J, with 8 bases in the middle. The CDR3 runs 12 residues. The CDR3 DNA is TGTGCCACCAAAGGACAAAACACTGAAGCTTTCTTT. Translation gives CATKGQNTEAFF.

The chain employs TRBV7-2 and TRBJ2-4; D is tentatively TRBD1 or TRBD2 (6 bases each). This CDR3 is built from 15 residues. Trimming shortened V by 1 base and J by 0 bases, and 7 bases separated the two germline ends. Germline V CDR1 and CDR2: SGHTA, FQGNSA. The CDR3 nucleotides are TGTGCCAGCAGCTTAGGGGGGGCAGCCAAAAACATTCAGTACTTC. Translated, it gives CASSLGGAAKNIQYF. The whole variable domain, filled in from reference TRBV7-2 and TRBJ2-4, reads GAGVSQSPSNKVTEKGKDVELRCDPISGHTALYWYRQSLGQGLEFLIYFQGNSAPDKSGLPSDRFSAERTGGSVSTLTIQRTQQEDSAVYLCASSLGGAAKNIQYFGAGTRLSVL.

This chain joins TRBV29-1 and TRBJ2-7; 11 bases align to TRBD2. The V segment lost 7 bases and the J segment 6 bases; nucleotides outside the gene matches: 5. The CDR3 covers 12 residues. The V gene's germline CDR1 is SQVTM and CDR2 ANQGSEA. CDR3 amino acids: CSGGLAAGEQYF. The CDR3 coding sequence is TGCAGCGGGGGACTAGCGGCGGGCGAGCAGTACTTC.

This clone showed up just a few times. V usage is TRBV2 and J usage is TRBJ1-3; D call uncertain. Germline V gene data show CDR1 as SNHLY and CDR2 as FYNNEI. V shed 6 bases and J shed 2 bases, with 8 bases lying between them. This CDR3 contains 13 residues. The CDR3 region has the DNA TGTGCCAGCAGGCGTCAGGCTGGAAACACCATATATTTT. As protein: CASRRQAGNTIYF.

The chain links TRBV5-1 to TRBJ2-1, with 10 bases identical to TRBD2. V trimming: 4 bases; J trimming: 5 bases; junction bases outside the gene matches: 3. Germline values: CDR1 SGHRS, CDR2 YFSETQ. The CDR3 runs to 14 residues. Here the CDR3 DNA reads TGCGCCAGCAGCCGGACTAGCGGAAACAATGAGCAGTTCTTC. It codes for CASSRTSGNNEQFF. Variable domain in full (rest from reference TRBV5-1 and TRBJ2-1): KAGVTQTPRYLIKTRGQQVTLSCSPISGHRSVSWYQQTPGQGLQFLFEYFSETQRNKGNFPGRFSGRQFSNSRSEMNVSTLELGDSALYLCASSRTSGNNEQFFGPGTRLTVL.

This clone was seen once. The V and J genes are TRBV19 and TRBJ1-2, with D tentatively TRBD1 (5 bases). Trimming stripped 7 bases from V and 4 bases from J, with 22 bases between. CDR3 size: 16 residues. Germline loops: CDR1 LNHDA, CDR2 SQIVND (reference sequence). The CDR3 coding sequence is TGTGCCAGTAACCCTACAGGAAGAGTTGGGGGCTATGGCTACACCTTC. It yields the protein CASNPTGRVGGYGYTF.

J is TRBJ2-1 and V is TRBV7-2, with 10 bases matching TRBD1. After removal of 1 base from V and 9 bases from J, the junction contained 9 bases not matched to a gene. CDR1 is SGHTA, CDR2 FQGNSA, per germline. The CDR3 extends over 16 amino acids. Here the CDR3 reads CASSLVTRDRGVEQFF. The CDR3 DNA reads TGTGCCAGCAGCTTAGTAACCCGGGACAGGGGCGTTGAGCAGTTCTTC.

This chain joins TRBV28 and TRBJ1-5, with TRBD1 matching over 8 bases. This CDR3 spans 15 amino acids. The J segment lost 9 bases and the V segment lost 6 bases, leaving 13 bases of the junction unmatched. The germline V gene encodes CDR1 MDHEN and CDR2 SYDVKM. The CDR3 nucleotides are TGTGCCAGCAGCTCAGCCGGGACAGGTGCCATGCCCCAGCATTTT. Its protein product is CASSSAGTGAMPQHF.

The J gene is TRBJ1-1, the V gene TRBV6-4, with a possible D match to TRBD1 (5 bases). Germline CDR1 reads MRHNA; CDR2 reads SNTAGT. This CDR3 has 14 residues. Trimming shortened V by 6 bases and J by 5 bases, and 16 bases separated the two germline ends. CDR3 in amino acids: CASRRQWGETEAFF. The CDR3 DNA follows: TGTGCCAGCAGGCGACAGTGGGGAGAGACTGAAGCTTTCTTT.

This chain uses TRBV7-9 with TRBJ1-1; D might be TRBD1 (6 bases). The CDR3 contains 18 residues. Per the germline V gene, CDR1 is SEHNR and CDR2 is FQNEAQ (reference sequence). V lost 6 bases and J lost 0, with 23 bases in between. CDR3 protein: CASSPRGLGGLMNTEAFF. The CDR3 DNA reads TGTGCCAGCAGTCCTCGGGGGCTCGGGGGATTAATGAACACTGAAGCTTTCTTT.

The rearrangement joins TRBV6-1 to TRBJ1-1, with 7 bases fitting TRBD1. Germline trimming cut 6 bases from V and 7 bases from J; bases unmatched to any gene: 8. The CDR3 loop spans 13 amino acids. Germline loops: CDR1 MNHNS, CDR2 SASEGT. The DNA for the CDR3 is TGTGCCAGCAGGTCCAGGGGGGCCGGTGAAGCTTTCTTT. It yields the protein CASRSRGAGEAFF.

V gene TRBV18 combines with J gene TRBJ2-2, with 7 bases fitting TRBD2. J was trimmed by 4 bases and V by 7 bases; bases with no gene match: 6. CDR1 is KGHSH, CDR2 LQKENI, per germline. This CDR3 is 14 amino acids long. The CDR3 DNA is TGTGCCAGCTTCACGGGACTATTCACCGGGGAGCTGTTTTTT. It codes for CASFTGLFTGELFF.

This chain links TRBV5-6 with TRBJ2-3; the D gene is possibly TRBD2 (6 bases). The ends were cut back, 2 bases at V and 2 bases at J, with 12 bases in the middle. The germline gives CDR1 SGHDT, CDR2 YYEEEE. CDR3 size: 15 residues. The CDR3 here is CASSLPAGFTDTQYF. The CDR3 DNA reads TGTGCCAGCAGCTTACCAGCGGGTTTCACAGATACGCAGTATTTT. The full variable domain, its missing parts supplied by reference TRBV5-6 and TRBJ2-3, is DAGVTQSPTHLIKTRGQQVTLRCSPKSGHDTVSWYQQALGQGPQFIFQYYEEEERQRGNFPDRFSGHQFPNYSSELNVNALLLGDSALYLCASSLPAGFTDTQYFGPGTRLTVL.

The chain combines TRBV5-1 with TRBJ2-7; D is possibly TRBD2 (6 bases). Germline loops: CDR1 SGHRS, CDR2 YFSETQ. The CDR3 length is 14 residues. Trimming stripped 6 bases from V and 3 bases from J, with 16 bases between. As DNA, the CDR3 is TGCGCCAGCACGCTGTGGGGGGTTTACTACGAGCAGTACTTC. Translating gives CASTLWGVYYEQYF.